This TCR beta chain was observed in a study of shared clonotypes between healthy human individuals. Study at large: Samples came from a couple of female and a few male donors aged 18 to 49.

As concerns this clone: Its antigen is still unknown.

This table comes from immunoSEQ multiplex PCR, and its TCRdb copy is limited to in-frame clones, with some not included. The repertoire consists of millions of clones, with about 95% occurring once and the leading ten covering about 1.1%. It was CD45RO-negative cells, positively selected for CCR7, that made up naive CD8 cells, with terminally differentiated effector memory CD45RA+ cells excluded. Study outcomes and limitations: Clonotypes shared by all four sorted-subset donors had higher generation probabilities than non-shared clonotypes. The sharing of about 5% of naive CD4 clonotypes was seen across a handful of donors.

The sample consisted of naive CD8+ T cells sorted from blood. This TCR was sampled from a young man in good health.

Here the CDR3 reads CSVEGGPGGLTDTQYF. The CDR3 DNA reads as TGCAGCGTTGAAGGCGGACCGGGAGGACTCACAGATACGCAGTATTTT. The chain has TRBV29-1 and TRBJ2-3; TRBD2 matches at 7 bases. This CDR3 is built from 16 residues. Per the germline V gene, CDR1 is SQVTM and CDR2 is ANQGSEA. With V trimmed by 1 base and J by 2 bases, 9 bases remained unmatched.